This paragraph covers one T cell receptor (beta chain) sequence. Its antigen is unknown. CDR3 length equals 16 residues. V was clipped by 5 bases and J by 5 bases, with 21 bases between them. From germline, CDR1 is SGHNT and CDR2 YENEEA. The data were produced by immunoSEQ multiplex PCR, yet TCRdb's version contains in-frame clones alone and is incomplete. The sample has around 94,000 clones, 80% to 85% seen once. The data were obtained in a study of T cell responses to AZD1222 COVID-19 vaccine. Study as a whole: Pooling covered second doses at about 4 or about 12 weeks. Study findings and constraints: White British donors predominated, females outnumbered males, and clonal diversity was possibly underestimated. Seropositive at baseline were only a handful of AZD1222 recipients. The study reported that nearly half of spike-specific TCRs target unmutated variant regions.

This clonotype originated in an adult in good health. The sequenced sample was peripheral blood, obtained on day 0 of AZD1222 vaccination. This chain joins TRBV11-3 and TRBJ2-5; D perhaps matches TRBD2 (8 bases). CDR3 region: CASSDRVEGGRETQYF. As DNA, the CDR3 is TGTGCCAGCAGCGACAGGGTTGAAGGCGGGAGGGAGACCCAGTACTTC.